Each of the 30 T cell receptor beta chains below was sequenced from the same sample in a study of blood T cell repertoires in COVID-19. Using immunoSEQ multiplex PCR, the repertoire was profiled, and TCRdb retains in-frame clones only, with some absent. Among some 320,000 clones listed, more than 90% were seen once. The sequencing sample was made of PBMCs or T cells enriched from blood (not recorded which). The receptors come from a man in his 60s who had recovered from COVID-19.

A single count supports this clone. This chain uses TRBV30 with TRBJ2-5; D is unclear. The CDR3 sequence is 13 residues long. The germline V gene has CDR1 GTSNPN and CDR2 SVGIG (reference sequence). V was pared by 4 bases and J by 1 base, with 10 bases between. CDR3 nucleotide sequence: TGTGCCTGGAAGGTTGGCGGCCAAGAGACCCAGTACTTC. Translation: CAWKVGGQETQYF. The whole variable domain, remainder taken from reference TRBV30 and TRBJ2-5, is SQTIHQWPATLVQPVGSPLSLECTVEGTSNPNLYWYRQAAGRGLQLLFYSVGIGQISSEVPQNLSASRPQDRQFILSSKKLLLSDSGFYLCAWKVGGQETQYFGPGTRLLVL.

This clone came up once. The chain links TRBV21-1 to TRBJ1-1; TRBD1, the D gene given by the table, was not confirmed from the DNA. TRBV21-1 is a recognized pseudogene. The CDR3 sequence is 15 residues long. CDR3 amino acids: CASSPWTGGNTEAFF. CDR3 sequence (DNA): TGTGCCAGCAGCCCCTGGACAGGGGGGAACACTGAAGCTTTCTTT.

This rearrangement joins TRBV10-3 to TRBJ1-1, with D possibly TRBD1 on 5 matching bases. Germline loops: CDR1 ENHRY, CDR2 SYGVKD. CDR3 length: 12 residues. The V and J ends lost 6 bases and 8 bases respectively, with 13 bases between them. The CDR3 sequence: CAIRMDNKEAFF. The CDR3 bases are TGTGCCATCAGGATGGACAACAAGGAAGCTTTCTTT.

This clone appeared once. Other nucleotide sequences from this sample produce the same CDR3. The V and J genes are TRBV20-1 and TRBJ1-5; D perhaps matches TRBD1 (6 bases). The germline V and J ends were trimmed by 3 bases and 4 bases, with 13 bases remaining between them. Germline CDR1 and CDR2: DFQATT and SNEGSKA (reference sequence). The CDR3 contains 14 residues. Here the CDR3 reads CSASFGQTNQPQHF. The CDR3 coding sequence is TGCAGTGCTAGTTTTGGACAGACTAATCAGCCCCAGCATTTT.

This chain connects TRBV19 to TRBJ1-1; 9 positions agree with TRBD1. The CDR3 spans 15 residues. CDR1 is LNHDA, CDR2 SQIVND, per germline (reference sequence). The trim removed 6 bases at V and 4 bases at J, leaving 9 bases unmatched. The CDR3 loop reads CASRRVGTGPTEAFF. CDR3 DNA sequence: TGTGCCAGTAGGAGAGTGGGGACAGGGCCCACTGAAGCTTTCTTT.

The chain joins TRBV19 to TRBJ2-3; a weak D match, TRBD1 (6 bases). The CDR3 covers 13 residues. With 4 bases removed from V and 4 bases from J, the gap between germline ends came to 9 bases. Germline V gene lookup returns CDR1 LNHDA and CDR2 SQIVND (reference sequence). This CDR3 reads CASSTRTADTQYF. The DNA for the CDR3 is TGTGCCAGTAGTACTCGGACAGCAGATACGCAGTATTTT.

This sequence joins TRBV6-5 and TRBJ2-5; 9 bases agree with TRBD2. This CDR3 contains 15 residues. The J segment lost 3 bases and the V segment lost 7 bases, leaving 9 bases of the junction unmatched. Germline loops: CDR1 MNHEY, CDR2 SVGAGI. The CDR3 DNA reads as TGTGCCAGCAAGGCTAGCGGGGATCCAAAAGAGACCCAGTACTTC. Its protein is CASKASGDPKETQYF.

The chain has TRBV5-5 and TRBJ1-2; 8 bases are shared with TRBD1. V was pared by 5 bases and J by 3 bases, with 6 bases of the junction left unmatched. Germline V gene data show CDR1 as SGHKS and CDR2 as YYEKEE (reference sequence). The CDR3 is 14 amino acids. The CDR3 loop is CASRLQGADYGYTF. CDR3 nucleotide sequence: TGTGCCAGCAGACTCCAGGGGGCAGACTATGGCTACACCTTC.

The rearrangement uses TRBV6-2 or TRBV6-3 and TRBJ1-1; D may be TRBD1 (6 bases). CDR1 MNHEY and CDR2 SVGEGT come from the germline V gene. Trimming left V 2 bases short and J 4 bases short, with 8 bases between. The length of the CDR3 is 13 residues. The CDR3 nucleotides are TGTGCCAGCAGTTACAGAGGGGGCACTGAAGCTTTCTTT. Translated, it gives CASSYRGGTEAFF.

This chain connects TRBV2 to TRBJ1-5, with D unclear. The CDR3 is made up of 12 amino acids. Trimming left V 5 bases short and J 7 bases short, with 9 bases between. CDR1 and CDR2 from the germline V gene are SNHLY and FYNNEI. The CDR3 spells CASSYKKQPQHF. In DNA form, the CDR3 reads TGTGCCAGCAGTTACAAGAAACAGCCCCAGCATTTT.

The chain is built from TRBV2 and TRBJ2-7; a weak D match, TRBD2 (6 bases). This CDR3 is built from 13 residues. Looked up from germline, CDR1 is SNHLY and CDR2 is FYNNEI. With 4 bases removed from V and 4 bases from J, the gap between germline ends came to 11 bases. This CDR3 reads CASSGKGRYEQYF. The CDR3 DNA reads TGTGCCAGCAGTGGGAAGGGGAGGTACGAGCAGTACTTC.

The gene calls are TRBV5-4 and TRBJ2-3; TRBD2 matches 8 bases. Germline V CDR1 and CDR2: SGHNT, YYREEE (reference sequence). The CDR3 sequence is 15 residues long. The J segment lost 1 base and the V segment lost 5 bases, leaving 6 bases of the junction unmatched. CDR3 residues: CASSPGGMRTDTQYF. The CDR3 nucleotides read TGTGCCAGCAGTCCGGGGGGGATGCGCACAGATACGCAGTATTTT.

The chain joins TRBV2 to TRBJ2-1; TRBD1 agrees at 8 bases. V lost 7 bases and J lost 12; bases outside the gene matches: 8. The CDR3 totals 12 residues. The germline gives CDR1 SNHLY, CDR2 FYNNEI. The CDR3 nucleotides read TGTGCCAGCAATACGATAGGGACAGGGCAGTTCTTC. Translation gives CASNTIGTGQFF. The full variable domain, completed using reference TRBV2 and TRBJ2-1, is EPEVTQTPSHQVTQMGQEVILRCVPISNHLYFYWYRQILGQKVEFLVSFYNNEISEKSEIFDDQFSVERPDGSNFTLKIRSTKLEDSAMYFCASNTIGTGQFFGPGTRLTVL.

The CDR3 nucleotides read TGCGCCAGCAGCACTATCGGGGGTTCGGATACGCAGTATTTT. It codes for CASSTIGGSDTQYF. The chain recombines TRBV5-1 with TRBJ2-3; weak D call: TRBD2 (6 bases). Germline V gene lookup returns CDR1 SGHRS and CDR2 YFSETQ. This CDR3 has 14 residues. Trimming stripped 4 bases from V and 6 bases from J, with 15 bases between.

The rearrangement uses TRBV3-1 (or the pseudogene TRBV3-2) and TRBJ1-3; 8 bases match TRBD1. Germline lookup yields CDR1 LGHDT and CDR2 YNNKEL (reference sequence). After removal of 2 bases from V and 3 bases from J, the junction contained 3 bases not matched to a gene. This CDR3 region has 15 residues. Written as DNA, the CDR3 is TGTGCCAGCAGCCAAACGACAGGGGTTGGAAACACCATATATTTT. It yields the protein CASSQTTGVGNTIYF.

This clone was counted between two and nine times. The rearrangement joins TRBV19 to TRBJ1-5, with a weak D call TRBD1 (6 bases). This CDR3 has 18 residues. V lost 0 bases, J lost 0 bases, and 15 bases lay in between. CDR1 is LNHDA, CDR2 SQIVND, per germline (reference sequence). CDR3 sequence reads: CASSIDYRVGSSNQPQHF. DNA for the CDR3: TGTGCCAGTAGTATAGATTACAGGGTTGGGAGTAGCAATCAGCCCCAGCATTTT.

This chain links TRBV27 with TRBJ2-3, with a tentative D call TRBD1 (6 bases). Trimming shortened V by 6 bases and J by 1 base, and 14 bases separated the two germline ends. This CDR3 has 15 amino acids. CDR1 is MNHEY and CDR2 is SMNVEV in the germline V gene (reference sequence). CDR3 DNA sequence: TGTGCCAGCAGCCGACCCGCAGGGGGCACAGATACGCAGTATTTT. This sequence encodes CASSRPAGGTDTQYF.

The chain carries TRBV12-5 and TRBJ2-2; D possibly corresponds to TRBD1 (6 bases). The CDR3 totals 16 residues. Between the trimmed V and J ends, which lost 5 bases and 1 base, there was a span of 14 bases. Germline V gives CDR1 LGHNT, CDR2 FRNRAP. The chain's CDR3 is CASGNSPDRNTGELFF. The CDR3 DNA reads TGTGCTAGTGGTAATAGCCCGGACAGGAACACCGGGGAGCTGTTTTTT.

The CDR3 DNA follows: TGCGCCAGCAGCTTTGCAGGGGCCTCGAACACCGGGGAGCTGTTTTTT. It codes for CASSFAGASNTGELFF. The chain combines TRBV5-1 with TRBJ2-2, with a tentative D call TRBD1 (6 bases). Germline V lookup: CDR1 SGHRS, CDR2 YFSETQ. The CDR3 is 16 amino acids. Between the trimmed V and J ends, which lost 2 bases and 0 bases, there was a span of 11 bases.

The V and J genes are TRBV5-1 and TRBJ2-7, with D maybe TRBD1 (6 bases). The germline CDR1 and CDR2 sequences are SGHRS and YFSETQ. The CDR3 runs 15 residues. Trimming shortened V by 5 bases and J by 2 bases, and 17 bases separated the two germline ends. The CDR3 DNA sequence: TGCGCCAGCAGGGAGGACAGCATAAGAACCTACGAGCAGTACTTC. Protein product: CASREDSIRTYEQYF.

This rearrangement joins TRBV3-1 (or the pseudogene TRBV3-2) to TRBJ2-6; 10 positions agree with TRBD2. Germline assignment: CDR1 LGHDT and CDR2 YNNKEL (reference sequence). CDR3 length equals 19 residues. The V gene end was trimmed by 5 bases and the J gene end by 2 bases; junction bases not matched to a gene: 12. The CDR3 protein is CASSGPRLAGEAGANVLTF. CDR3 bases: TGTGCCAGCAGCGGTCCCCGTCTAGCGGGAGAGGCTGGGGCCAACGTCCTGACTTTC.

The rearrangement uses TRBV9 and TRBJ2-2; D might be TRBD2 (7 bases). Trimming left V 0 bases short and J 5 bases short, with 14 bases between. CDR3 size: 16 residues. Germline loops: CDR1 SGDLS, CDR2 YYNGEE. CDR3 DNA sequence: TGTGCCAGCAGCGTAGTCGGGGGGCTAAGAACCGGGGAGCTGTTTTTT. Its protein is CASSVVGGLRTGELFF.

CDR3 coding DNA: TGTGCCAGCAGCCAAGGGAGGAGATTATGGAATCAGCCCCAGCATTTT. Its translation: CASSQGRRLWNQPQHF. The rearrangement links TRBV3-1 (or the pseudogene TRBV3-2) to TRBJ1-5; D is undetermined. Trimming removed 1 base at V and 4 bases at J, with 14 bases between. The CDR3 covers 16 residues. Looked up from germline, CDR1 is LGHDT and CDR2 is YNNKEL (reference sequence).

This clone was found once. The chain links TRBV6-6 to TRBJ1-6, with TRBD1 identical over 11 bases. J lost 10 bases, V lost 5 bases, and 10 bases had no gene match. CDR1 MNHNY and CDR2 SVGAGI come from the germline V gene (reference sequence). The CDR3 length is 16 residues. The CDR3 here is CASSTEDRGHRSPLHF. DNA for the CDR3: TGTGCCAGCAGTACGGAGGACAGGGGGCACCGCTCACCCCTCCACTTT.

The rearrangement joins TRBV5-1 to TRBJ2-2; D might be TRBD2 (6 bases). V lost 3 bases, J lost 5 bases, and 11 bases lay in between. The CDR3 extends over 14 amino acids. Germline V lookup: CDR1 SGHRS, CDR2 YFSETQ. CDR3 DNA sequence: TGCGCCAGCAGCTCGGGAGAGCGGACCGGGGAGCTGTTTTTT. Translating it yields CASSSGERTGELFF.

This clone was seen a few times. V is TRBV27 and J is TRBJ2-7, with a possible D match to TRBD2 (6 bases). The CDR3 runs to 15 residues. The germline V gene encodes CDR1 MNHEY and CDR2 SMNVEV (reference sequence). V was clipped by 6 bases and J by 2 bases, with 17 bases between them. The CDR3 DNA is TGTGCCAGCAGCCCTAGTGCGGGAAAGACCTACGAGCAGTACTTC. As protein: CASSPSAGKTYEQYF.

This clone was detected once. The rearrangement links TRBV5-1 to TRBJ1-1; D perhaps matches TRBD1 (6 bases). V dropped 4 bases and J dropped 1 base, with 11 bases sitting between them. The V gene's germline CDR1 is SGHRS and CDR2 YFSETQ. The CDR3 runs to 14 residues. The CDR3, as DNA: TGCGCCAGCAGCGGCCGGGACACGAACACTGAAGCTTTCTTT. It translates to CASSGRDTNTEAFF.

The rearrangement links TRBV7-9 to TRBJ2-7, with D maybe TRBD1 (6 bases). V lost 5 bases and J 7 bases, leaving 24 bases between the germline ends. This CDR3 has 16 residues. CDR1 and CDR2 from the germline V gene are SEHNR and FQNEAQ (reference sequence). In DNA form, the CDR3 reads TGTGCCAGCAGCCAGGGGCTATGGGCAGGGGCGGAAGAGCAGTACTTC. Translated, it gives CASSQGLWAGAEEQYF.

The V and J genes are TRBV4-2 and TRBJ1-3; D gene uncertain. CDR3 length equals 15 residues. Looked up from germline, CDR1 is LGHNA and CDR2 is YNFKEQ. The V end lost 1 base, the J end lost 0 bases, and 7 bases lay between the germline ends. CDR3 DNA: TGTGCCAGCAGCCAAGTAGTAAACTCTGGAAACACCATATATTTT. Protein: CASSQVVNSGNTIYF.

V and J are TRBV6-6 and TRBJ1-4, with 7 bases identical to TRBD1. Germline trimming cut 5 bases from V and 7 bases from J; bases unmatched to any gene: 7. This CDR3 region has 14 residues. Germline V gene data show CDR1 as MNHNY and CDR2 as SVGAGI (reference sequence). CDR3 bases: TGTGCCAGCAGTCGACAGGGTCCTGGTGAAAAACTGTTTTTT. Encoded protein: CASSRQGPGEKLFF.